This is a list of T cell receptor beta chains from one sample in a study of cytomegalovirus exposure and HLA in healthy donors. The protocol was immunoSEQ multiplex PCR, while the TCRdb copy is restricted to in-frame clones and leaves out a portion. The top ten clones hold around 1.2% of a sample with around 200,000 clones, 65% to 90% of them seen once. The sample was PBMCs. Receptor source: a girl aged 2 to 10 in good health and CMV-seropositive. The CDR3 runs from the conserved cysteine through the conserved F or W. A D gene is named only where the DNA matches it firmly. Not all rows give a size; the values are once, few, many and, for expanded clones, a class.

TGTGCCTGGAGTGTTCTACGGGACGAGCAGTACTTC | CAWSVLRDEQYF | - | - | TRBJ2-7 | TRBV30
TGTGCCAGCAGCGTAGAGGGGAGGCAGGGCGAGCAGTACTTC | CASSVEGRQGEQYF | - | - | TRBJ2-7 | TRBV9
TGTGCCAGCAGCTTATTCCGGGGTCGTGACGAGCAGTACTTC | CASSLFRGRDEQYF | - | few | TRBJ2-7 | TRBV11-2
TGTGCCTGGAGTTATGCTAGCGGGAGGGCCGGAGATACGCAGTATTTT | CAWSYASGRAGDTQYF | TRBD2 | once | TRBJ2-3 | TRBV30
TGTGCCATCAGCGCAGACAGCACTGAAGCTTTCTTT | CAISADSTEAFF | - | - | TRBJ1-1 | TRBV10-3
TGTGCCAGTAGTATCTCACTCTCGGGGAAAGTGAACACTGAAGCTTTCTTT | CASSISLSGKVNTEAFF | - | once | TRBJ1-1 | TRBV19
TGTGCCAGCAGCCTCGACAGGGCTGGGGCCAACGTCCTGACTTTC | CASSLDRAGANVLTF | TRBD1 | - | TRBJ2-6 | TRBV7-3
TGTGCCAGCAGCCTGGGGGGGGGATCCTACGAGCAGTACTTC | CASSLGGGSYEQYF | TRBD2 | - | TRBJ2-7 | TRBV7-3
TGTGCCAGCAGCAACGGACAGTACACTGAAGCTTTCTTT | CASSNGQYTEAFF | - | once | TRBJ1-1 | TRBV7-8
TGTGCCAGCAGCTTAGATCGGGGGTCGGCCATCAACACTGAAGCTTTCTTT | CASSLDRGSAINTEAFF | - | - | TRBJ1-1 | TRBV11-3
TGTGCCAGCAGTTTGACACATGCAACTAATGAAAAACTGTTTTTT | CASSLTHATNEKLFF | - | - | TRBJ1-4 | TRBV28
TGCGCCAGCAGCTTGTTAGCGGGAGGAGGCACAGATACGCAGTATTTT | CASSLLAGGGTDTQYF | TRBD2 | - | TRBJ2-3 | TRBV5-1
TGTGCCAGCAGCTTAGGTCGGACAGGGGGTAGGTACAATGAGCAGTTCTTC | CASSLGRTGGRYNEQFF | TRBD1 | once | TRBJ2-1 | TRBV7-9
TGTGCCAGCAGCGTAGCTACAGATACGCAGTATTTT | CASSVATDTQYF | - | - | TRBJ2-3 | TRBV9
TGCGCCAGCAGCTTGGCAGTCGCCCAAGAGACCCAGTACTTC | CASSLAVAQETQYF | - | - | TRBJ2-5 | TRBV5-1
TGTGCGACAGGGACATTCGATGGCTACACCTTC | CATGTFDGYTF | TRBD1 | once | TRBJ1-2 | TRBV6-1
TGTGCCAGCTCACCCCAGGGGACCGAAGAGACCCAGTACTTC | CASSPQGTEETQYF | - | once | TRBJ2-5 | TRBV18
TGCAGCGCCGCCGAGACAGGCTTTAACACTGAAGCTTTCTTT | CSAAETGFNTEAFF | - | - | TRBJ1-1 | TRBV29-1
TGTGCCAGCAGCGGACAGGGGTCTGTCGGGGAGCTGTTTTTT | CASSGQGSVGELFF | TRBD1 | - | TRBJ2-2 | TRBV11-1
TGTGCCAGCAGCGTAGCTGGGGGGTTTAACACTGAAGCTTTCTTT | CASSVAGGFNTEAFF | - | - | TRBJ1-1 | TRBV9
TGTGCCAGCAGTTATTGGGGCGGGGGGTCACAAGAGACCCAGTACTTC | CASSYWGGGSQETQYF | TRBD2 | - | TRBJ2-5 | TRBV6-5
TGTGCCAGCAGTGCGGGGACAGGGGGCGTCTATGGCTACACCTTC | CASSAGTGGVYGYTF | TRBD1 | - | TRBJ1-2 | TRBV2
TGTGCCAGCAGCTCACGAGCGCGTGGCACCGGGGAGCTGTTTTTT | CASSSRARGTGELFF | - | - | TRBJ2-2 | TRBV11-2